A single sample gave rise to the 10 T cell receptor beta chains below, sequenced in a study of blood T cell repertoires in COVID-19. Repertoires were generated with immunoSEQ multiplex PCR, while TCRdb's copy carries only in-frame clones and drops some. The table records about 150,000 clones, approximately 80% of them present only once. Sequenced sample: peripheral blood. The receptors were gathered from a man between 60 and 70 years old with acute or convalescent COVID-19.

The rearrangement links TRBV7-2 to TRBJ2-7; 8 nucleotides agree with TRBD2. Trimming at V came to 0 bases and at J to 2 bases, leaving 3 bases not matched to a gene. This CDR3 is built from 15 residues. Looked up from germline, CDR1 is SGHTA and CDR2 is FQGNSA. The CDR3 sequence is CASSLASAGAYEQYF. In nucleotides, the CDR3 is TGTGCCAGCAGCTTAGCGTCAGCGGGGGCCTACGAGCAGTACTTC.

The CDR3, as DNA: TGTGCCAGCAGTGCCCCGGAGGTAATCCTTAATGAAAAACTGTTTTTT. It translates to CASSAPEVILNEKLFF. The chain has TRBV28 and TRBJ1-4; D is unclear. Germline CDR1 MDHEN, CDR2 SYDVKM. This CDR3 has 16 amino acids. V was trimmed by 5 bases and J by 4 bases, leaving 17 bases between them.

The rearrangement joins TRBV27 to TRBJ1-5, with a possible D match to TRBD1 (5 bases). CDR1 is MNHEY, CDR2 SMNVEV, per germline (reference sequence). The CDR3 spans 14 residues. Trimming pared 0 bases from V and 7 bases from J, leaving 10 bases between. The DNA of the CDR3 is TGTGCCAGCAGTTTATCCAGGGCTCGACAGCCCCAGCATTTT. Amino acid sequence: CASSLSRARQPQHF.

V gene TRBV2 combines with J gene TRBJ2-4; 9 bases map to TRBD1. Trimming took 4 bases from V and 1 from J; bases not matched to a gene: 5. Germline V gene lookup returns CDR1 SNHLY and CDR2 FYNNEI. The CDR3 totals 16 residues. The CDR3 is CASSVTGGGAKNIQYF. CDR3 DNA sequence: TGTGCCAGCAGTGTTACAGGGGGCGGGGCCAAAAACATTCAGTACTTC. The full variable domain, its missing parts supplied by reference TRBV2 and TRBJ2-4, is EPEVTQTPSHQVTQMGQEVILRCVPISNHLYFYWYRQILGQKVEFLVSFYNNEISEKSEIFDDQFSVERPDGSNFTLKIRSTKLEDSAMYFCASSVTGGGAKNIQYFGAGTRLSVL.

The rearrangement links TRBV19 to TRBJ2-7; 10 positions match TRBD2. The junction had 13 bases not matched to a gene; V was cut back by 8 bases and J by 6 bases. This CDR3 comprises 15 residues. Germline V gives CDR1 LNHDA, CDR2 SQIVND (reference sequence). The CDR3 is CASRGGTSGELEQYF. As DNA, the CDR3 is TGTGCCAGTCGCGGGGGAACTAGCGGGGAACTCGAGCAGTACTTC. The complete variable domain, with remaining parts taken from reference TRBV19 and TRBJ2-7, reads DGGITQSPKYLFRKEGQNVTLSCEQNLNHDAMYWYRQDPGQGLRLIYYSQIVNDFQKGDIAEGYSVSREKKESFPLTVTSAQKNPTAFYLCASRGGTSGELEQYFGPGTRLTVT.

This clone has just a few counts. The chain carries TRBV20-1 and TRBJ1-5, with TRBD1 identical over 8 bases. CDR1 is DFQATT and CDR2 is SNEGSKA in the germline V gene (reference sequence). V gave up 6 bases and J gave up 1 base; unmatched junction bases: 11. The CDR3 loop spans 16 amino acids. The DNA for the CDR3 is TGCAGTGCCAGTAACGGACAGGGACCGAGCAATCAGCCCCAGCATTTT. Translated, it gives CSASNGQGPSNQPQHF.

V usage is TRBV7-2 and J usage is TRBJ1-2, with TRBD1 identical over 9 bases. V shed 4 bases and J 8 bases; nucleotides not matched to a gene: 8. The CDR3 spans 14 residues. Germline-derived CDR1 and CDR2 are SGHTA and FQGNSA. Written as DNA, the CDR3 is TGTGCCAGCAGCTACATACAGGGGGCACGAGGCTACACCTTC. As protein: CASSYIQGARGYTF.

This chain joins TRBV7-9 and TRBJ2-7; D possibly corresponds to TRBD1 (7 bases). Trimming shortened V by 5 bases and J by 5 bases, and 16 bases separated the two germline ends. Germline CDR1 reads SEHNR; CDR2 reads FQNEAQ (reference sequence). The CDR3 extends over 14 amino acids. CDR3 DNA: TGTGCCAGCAGCCCCCTACAGGGGAGGAACGAGCAGTACTTC. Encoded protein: CASSPLQGRNEQYF.

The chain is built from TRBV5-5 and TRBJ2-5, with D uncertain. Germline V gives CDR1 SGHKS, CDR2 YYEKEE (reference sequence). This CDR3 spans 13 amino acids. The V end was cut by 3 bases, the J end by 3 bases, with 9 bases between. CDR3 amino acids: CASSYVLEETQYF. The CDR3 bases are TGTGCCAGCAGCTATGTATTAGAAGAGACCCAGTACTTC. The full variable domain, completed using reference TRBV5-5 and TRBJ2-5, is DAGVTQSPTHLIKTRGQQVTLRCSPISGHKSVSWYQQVLGQGPQFIFQYYEKEERGRGNFPDRFSARQFPNYSSELNVNALLLGDSALYLCASSYVLEETQYFGPGTRLLVL.

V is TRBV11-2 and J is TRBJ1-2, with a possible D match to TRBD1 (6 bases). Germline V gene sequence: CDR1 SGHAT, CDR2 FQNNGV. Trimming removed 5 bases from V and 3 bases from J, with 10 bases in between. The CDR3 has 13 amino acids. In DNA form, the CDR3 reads TGTGCCAGCAGCGCAAGGACAGACTATGGCTACACCTTC. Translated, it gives CASSARTDYGYTF.